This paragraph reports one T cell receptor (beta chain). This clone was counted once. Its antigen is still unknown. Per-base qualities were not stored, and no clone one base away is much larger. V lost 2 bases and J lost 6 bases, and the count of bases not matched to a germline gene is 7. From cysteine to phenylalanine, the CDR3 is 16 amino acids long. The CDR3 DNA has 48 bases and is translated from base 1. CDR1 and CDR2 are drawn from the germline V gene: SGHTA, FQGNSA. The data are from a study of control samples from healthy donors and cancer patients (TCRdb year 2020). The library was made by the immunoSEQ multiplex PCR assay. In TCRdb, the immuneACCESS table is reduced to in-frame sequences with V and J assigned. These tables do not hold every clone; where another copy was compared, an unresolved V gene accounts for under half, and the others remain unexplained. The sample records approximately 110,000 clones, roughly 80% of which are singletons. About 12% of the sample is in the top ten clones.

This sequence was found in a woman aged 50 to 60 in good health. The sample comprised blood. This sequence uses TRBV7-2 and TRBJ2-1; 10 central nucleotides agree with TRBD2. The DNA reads TGTGCCAGCAGCTTACGAACGAGCGGGGGGGCCAATGAGCAGTTCTTC. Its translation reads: CASSLRTSGGANEQFF. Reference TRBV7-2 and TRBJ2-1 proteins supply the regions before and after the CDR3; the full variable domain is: GAGVSQSPSNKVTEKGKDVELRCDPISGHTALYWYRQSLGQGLEFLIYFQGNSAPDKSGLPSDRFSAERTGGSVSTLTIQRTQQEDSAVYLCASSLRTSGGANEQFFGPGTRLTVL.